This T cell receptor (beta chain) was observed in a study of neurological immune-mediated disorders. This clonotype was observed many times. As yet, its antigen is unknown. As for time point: longitudinal time-point 2. Study-wide findings and caveats: No CDR3 amino acid sequences were shared by expanded clones across subjects, suggesting private repertoires in all groups. It was the repertoires of 18 of 34 multiple sclerosis patients that phylogenetic grouping placed in one related-CDR3 cluster, which is a possible signature. The highest TCR clonal expansion occurred in HTLV-1-associated myelopathy; multiple sclerosis fell below healthy controls.

From the 5' RACE reads, TCRdb called clonotypes with MiXCR, one entry per CDR3 protein. The table lists 65,000 to 95,000 distinct CDR3 sequences, approximately 5.8% of them singletons. The CDR3 is made up of 16 amino acids. Germline V gives CDR1 LNHNV, CDR2 YYDKDF (reference sequence). The ends were cut back, 2 bases at V and 3 bases at J, with 16 bases in the middle. The TCR sequence derives from a woman aged 55-75 years with multiple sclerosis. This chain links TRBV15 with TRBJ1-2; D remains unclear. The material sequenced was PBMCs. The CDR3 sequence: CATSRPSLGGDYGYTF. CDR3 bases: TGTGCCACCAGCAGACCGAGTCTTGGCGGTGACTATGGCTACACCTTC.